This T cell receptor beta chain stems from a study of post-analysis software for immune sequencing data. TCR beta cDNA libraries included unique molecular identifiers. Each CDR3 protein gets one entry after TCRdb re-called the PCR reads with MiXCR. The sample includes 150,000 to 200,000 distinct CDR3 sequences, about 36% of them seen just once. This specimen was blood, taken after autologous hematopoietic stem cell transplantation. This receptor was obtained from a girl aged 10 to 17 with multiple sclerosis.

The CDR3 sequence is CASSLVWEPNSYEQYF. CDR3 DNA: TGTGCCAGCAGCTTAGTCTGGGAACCCAACTCCTACGAGCAGTACTTC. The rearrangement links TRBV7-2 to TRBJ2-7, with unresolved D. The CDR3 totals 16 residues. V lost 1 base to trimming and J lost 0 bases, with 13 bases between them. Germline assignment: CDR1 SGHTA and CDR2 FQGNSA.